Below, 5 T cell receptor beta chains from the same sample are listed, as sequenced in a study of vaccination effects on CD4 cells after COVID-19. Some clones are missing from TCRdb's copy, which holds only in-frame ones; the method was immunoSEQ multiplex PCR. The sample contains around 71,000 clones, around 76% of which appear only once. Their antigen targets remain unknown. ViraFEST expansion of antigen-specific CD4+ T cells with viral peptide pools preceded sequencing. Subsequent to roughly 9 days of culture, CD4+ T cells were isolated. Nucleocapsid antibody tests were negative, and the vaccine recipients had no prior SARS-CoV-2 infection. The source material was CD4+ T cells from PBMCs cultured with HCoV-OC43 spike peptides, sampled before COVID-19 vaccination. Subset denoted: HCoV-OC43 spike overlapping peptide pool stimulation. These receptor sequences come from a human donor who received a COVID-19 vaccine.

The rearrangement joins TRBV11-2 to TRBJ2-4; TRBD2 matches 8 bases. V was pared by 7 bases and J by 6 bases, with 14 bases of the junction left unmatched. The germline CDR1 and CDR2 sequences are SGHAT and FQNNGV. The CDR3 has 16 amino acids. CDR3 in DNA: TGTGCCAGCACCCCCCGGCGGGGGGATTCGGGAAACATTCAGTACTTC. Amino acids: CASTPRRGDSGNIQYF.

The V call is TRBV7-3, the J call TRBJ2-1; D not resolved. V lost 5 bases and J 7 bases, leaving 15 bases between the germline ends. CDR3 length: 14 residues. Germline CDR1 and CDR2: SGHTA and FQGTGA. The CDR3 here is CASSPRPQSNEQFF. The CDR3 DNA reads TGTGCCAGCAGCCCCCGACCCCAGTCTAATGAGCAGTTCTTC. Based on the CDR3 plus reference TRBV7-3 and TRBJ2-1, the full variable domain is GAGVSQTPSNKVTEKGKYVELRCDPISGHTALYWYRQSLGQGPEFLIYFQGTGAADDSGLPNDRFFAVRPEGSVSTLKIQRTERGDSAVYLCASSPRPQSNEQFFGPGTRLTVL.

The chain joins TRBV3-1 (or the pseudogene TRBV3-2) to TRBJ1-4; no reliable D call. Germline V gives CDR1 LGHDT, CDR2 YNNKEL (reference sequence). The CDR3 sequence is 15 residues long. The V end was cut by 0 bases, the J end by 14 bases, with 19 bases between. CDR3 DNA: TGTGCCAGCAGCCAAGAGGGAGTTGGACCGATTAGGCTGTTTTTT. It specifies CASSQEGVGPIRLFF.

This clone was seen only a few times. The V and J genes are TRBV19 and TRBJ1-6, with D possibly TRBD1 on 5 matching bases. Germline V lookup: CDR1 LNHDA, CDR2 SQIVND (reference sequence). V was clipped by 10 bases and J by 9 bases, with 16 bases between them. The CDR3 is 13 amino acids. CDR3 protein: CATTDILGSPLHF. In DNA, the CDR3 is TGTGCCACTACGGACATACTGGGTTCACCCCTCCACTTT.

V usage is TRBV29-1 and J usage is TRBJ1-3; no firm D call. CDR1 SQVTM and CDR2 ANQGSEA come from the germline V gene. The length of the CDR3 is 14 residues. V gave up 3 bases and J gave up 1 base, with 10 bases separating them. In DNA, the CDR3 is TGCAGCGTTGAGAGCCCGGTATCTGGAAACACCATATATTTT. The encoded protein is CSVESPVSGNTIYF.